The T cell receptor beta chain under discussion was sequenced for a study of cytomegalovirus exposure and HLA in healthy donors. It was with 60 Vbeta and 13 Jbeta primers that the PCR ran. Data came from immunoSEQ multiplex PCR; TCRdb stores just in-frame clones and leaves some out. The table has some 120,000 clones, under 85% seen once. In the case of this clone: What it binds is unknown.

Study conclusions and caveats: The authors reported that TCR beta sequences could predict HLA-A and HLA-B alleles. These predictions were accurate for most subjects in the first cohort. Rare sequences made up most TCRs, while some public TCRs were found in many donors.

The germline CDR1 and CDR2 sequences are SEHNR and FQNEAQ (reference sequence). This CDR3 comprises 16 residues. With 5 bases removed from V and 0 bases from J, the gap between germline ends came to 11 bases. This TCR came from a man aged 35-49 years in good health and CMV-seropositive. Sequencing was performed on PBMCs. This chain connects TRBV7-9 to TRBJ1-6; D unclear. CDR3 sequence reads: CASSPTGSSYNSPLHF. The CDR3 DNA reads TGTGCCAGCAGCCCAACGGGGAGCTCCTATAATTCACCCCTCCACTTT.